This entry lists 28 T cell receptor beta chains sequenced from one sample in a study of OX40 agonist ivuxolimab in advanced cancers. Assay: immunoSEQ multiplex PCR; the TCRdb copy retains only in-frame clones and omits some. Among 28,000 or so clones listed, 79% were seen once. The sample in question was CD4+ or CD8+ T cells sorted from blood, obtained in a trial of the OX40 agonist ivuxolimab. The source of these receptors is an adult with an advanced solid tumor such as melanoma, head and neck, liver or kidney cancer.

The chain links TRBV2 to TRBJ2-2; D unresolved. V was cut by 7 bases and J by 1 base, with 7 bases left in between. This CDR3 is 13 amino acids long. CDR1 is SNHLY, CDR2 FYNNEI, per germline. The CDR3 is CASNTVNTGELFF. CDR3 DNA sequence: TGTGCCAGCAACACAGTGAACACCGGGGAGCTGTTTTTT.

The V gene is TRBV4-1, the J gene TRBJ2-7; 8 bases are a match to TRBD1. The CDR3 is made up of 14 amino acids. With 1 base clipped from V and 4 bases from J, the junction kept 3 bases outside the gene matches. The germline V gene encodes CDR1 MGHRA and CDR2 YSYEKL. CDR3 DNA sequence: TGCGCCAGCAGCCAAGCCCAGGGGGCTTACGAGCAGTACTTC. The encoded protein is CASSQAQGAYEQYF.

The rearrangement uses TRBV6-1 and TRBJ2-7; no definite D call. CDR1 is MNHNS and CDR2 is SASEGT in the germline V gene. V was clipped by 4 bases and J by 3 bases, with 4 bases between them. CDR3 size: 11 residues. DNA of the CDR3: TGTGCCAGCAGTGTTAACTACGAGCAGTACTTC. Protein sequence: CASSVNYEQYF.

This clone showed up just a few times. The rearrangement links TRBV21-1 to TRBJ1-1. TRBV21-1 is noted as a pseudogene. This CDR3 is built from 14 residues. This CDR3 reads CASSKAGGETEAFF. As DNA, the CDR3 is TGTGCCAGCAGCAAGGCAGGGGGGGAGACTGAAGCTTTCTTT.

This chain uses TRBV10-2 with TRBJ2-1; D is ambiguous. Trimming shortened V by 10 bases and J by 10 bases, and 11 bases separated the two germline ends. The CDR3 is 10 amino acids. Germline lookup yields CDR1 WSHSY and CDR2 SAAADI. The CDR3 DNA reads TGCGCCACCTCGGACGACGAGCAGTTCTTC. Its protein product is CATSDDEQFF.

The chain recombines TRBV6-1 with TRBJ2-1, with D perhaps matching TRBD1 (5 bases). Trimming removed 2 bases from V and 5 bases from J, with 10 bases in between. The germline V gene has CDR1 MNHNS and CDR2 SASEGT. CDR3 length equals 14 residues. The CDR3 nucleotides read TGTGCCAGCAGTGAAAGCAGGGTCCACAATGAGCAGTTCTTC. This codes for CASSESRVHNEQFF.

This chain connects TRBV5-1 to TRBJ2-7, with 7 bases matching TRBD1. Germline CDR1 and CDR2: SGHRS and YFSETQ. The CDR3 is made up of 17 amino acids. Trimming at V came to 0 bases and at J to 2 bases, leaving 11 bases not matched to a gene. In DNA, the CDR3 is TGCGCCAGCAGCTTGGGGGGACAGCCTTTAAAACCCTACGAGCAGTACTTC. It codes for CASSLGGQPLKPYEQYF. Full variable domain (outside the CDR3, taken from reference TRBV5-1 and TRBJ2-7): KAGVTQTPRYLIKTRGQQVTLSCSPISGHRSVSWYQQTPGQGLQFLFEYFSETQRNKGNFPGRFSGRQFSNSRSEMNVSTLELGDSALYLCASSLGGQPLKPYEQYFGPGTRLTVT.

This clone was seen a few times. The chain employs TRBV13 and TRBJ2-3; D remains ambiguous. The CDR3 runs to 12 residues. Germline V gives CDR1 PRHDT, CDR2 FYEKMQ (reference sequence). V lost 5 bases, J lost 3 bases, and 6 bases lay in between. The CDR3 nucleotides are TGTGCCAGCAGCCTCACTACAGATACGCAGTATTTT. Amino acid sequence: CASSLTTDTQYF.

This clone has a single count. Written as DNA, the CDR3 is TGCGCCAGCAGCCTGCAGGAGGAATACACAGATACGCAGTATTTT. As protein: CASSLQEEYTDTQYF. This rearrangement joins TRBV5-1 to TRBJ2-3; D possibly corresponds to TRBD2 (5 bases). This CDR3 spans 15 amino acids. Between the trimmed V and J ends, which lost 4 bases and 2 bases, there was a span of 14 bases. Germline CDR1 SGHRS, CDR2 YFSETQ. The full variable domain, rest sourced from reference TRBV5-1 and TRBJ2-3, is KAGVTQTPRYLIKTRGQQVTLSCSPISGHRSVSWYQQTPGQGLQFLFEYFSETQRNKGNFPGRFSGRQFSNSRSEMNVSTLELGDSALYLCASSLQEEYTDTQYFGPGTRLTVL.

This clone came up a few times. The V gene is TRBV4-1, the J gene TRBJ1-2; maybe TRBD1 (6 bases). The V end was cut by 9 bases, the J end by 5 bases, with 13 bases between. Germline assignment: CDR1 MGHRA and CDR2 YSYEKL. This CDR3 has 12 residues. The DNA of the CDR3 is TGCGCCAGTGGTGGGGGCTTGTATGGCTACACCTTC. This codes for CASGGGLYGYTF.

V is TRBV5-1 and J is TRBJ2-7; 7 positions agree with TRBD1. Trimming took 0 bases from V and 6 from J; bases not matched to a gene: 3. CDR3 size: 13 residues. Per germline, CDR1 SGHRS and CDR2 YFSETQ. The CDR3 loop is CASSLDRGAEQYF. The CDR3 nucleotides are TGCGCCAGCAGCTTGGACAGGGGAGCCGAGCAGTACTTC.

This clone was found once. J is TRBJ2-7 and V is TRBV27, with a possible D match to TRBD2 (5 bases). Germline V gene sequence: CDR1 MNHEY, CDR2 SMNVEV (reference sequence). Trimming took off 2 bases at V and 2 bases at J, with 7 bases between the two ends. The CDR3 consists of 13 residues. The CDR3 loop reads CASSLKEAYEQYF. As DNA, the CDR3 is TGTGCCAGCAGTTTAAAGGAGGCCTACGAGCAGTACTTC.

This chain links TRBV14 with TRBJ2-4; D is perhaps TRBD2 (5 bases). From germline, CDR1 is SGHDN and CDR2 FVKESK. Trimming stripped 1 base from V and 10 bases from J, with 17 bases between. This CDR3 has 15 residues. The CDR3 spells CASSQGSLAGGIQYF. CDR3 nucleotides: TGTGCCAGCAGCCAAGGGTCGCTGGCAGGCGGGATTCAGTACTTC. Drawing the rest from reference TRBV14 and TRBJ2-4, the complete variable domain is EAGVTQFPSHSVIEKGQTVTLRCDPISGHDNLYWYRRVMGKEIKFLLHFVKESKQDESGMPNNRFLAERTGGTYSTLKVQPAELEDSGVYFCASSQGSLAGGIQYFGAGTRLSVL.

By sample fraction, this clone is medium-sized. The gene calls are TRBV2 and TRBJ2-7; no reliable D call. Germline CDR1 and CDR2: SNHLY and FYNNEI. The CDR3 covers 12 residues. V was clipped by 10 bases and J by 6 bases, with 16 bases between them. The CDR3 sequence is CAKNRVGGEQYF. CDR3 nucleotides: TGTGCCAAAAACCGGGTGGGCGGCGAGCAGTACTTC.

This clone was detected a few times. The rearrangement links TRBV7-7 to TRBJ2-3; D may be TRBD2 (5 bases). The CDR3 covers 14 residues. V was clipped by 4 bases and J by 7 bases, with 15 bases between them. Germline lookup yields CDR1 SSHAT and CDR2 FNYEAQ (reference sequence). The CDR3 coding sequence is TGTGCCAGCAGCTCCCCCCGGCGGGCCTATACGCAGTATTTT. This sequence encodes CASSSPRRAYTQYF.

The chain links TRBV5-6 to TRBJ2-1; either TRBD1 or TRBD2 may supply D (5 bases each). Germline V gene lookup returns CDR1 SGHDT and CDR2 YYEEEE. The CDR3 is made up of 12 amino acids. Trimming stripped 2 bases from V and 15 bases from J, with 15 bases between. The CDR3 DNA sequence: TGTGCCAGCAGCTTTTTGGGGGAAGTTCGGTTCTTC. This translates into CASSFLGEVRFF.

This sequence joins TRBV5-6 and TRBJ1-4; TRBD1 aligns across 7 bases. Germline trimming cut 2 bases from V and 4 bases from J; bases unmatched to any gene: 8. The CDR3 runs to 16 residues. Germline loops: CDR1 SGHDT, CDR2 YYEEEE. DNA for the CDR3: TGTGCCAGCAGCTTTCTAAGGACAGGCTTTAATGAAAAACTGTTTTTT. Its protein is CASSFLRTGFNEKLFF.

The chain joins TRBV30 to TRBJ2-1, with TRBD2 matching over 9 bases. This CDR3 is built from 12 residues. Germline V lookup: CDR1 GTSNPN, CDR2 SVGIG (reference sequence). V was clipped by 4 bases and J by 10 bases; unmatched bases: 5. The CDR3 spells CAWTALAGEQFF. The CDR3, as DNA: TGTGCCTGGACCGCCCTAGCGGGAGAGCAGTTCTTC.

This sequence joins TRBV21-1 and TRBJ1-3. TRBV21-1 counts as a pseudogene. This CDR3 is 10 amino acids long. Here the CDR3 DNA reads TGTGCCAGCAGCAGCGCCATCCTGTATTTT. Translated: CASSSAILYF.

A single count supports this clone. The rearrangement links TRBV15 to TRBJ1-1; no clear D gene. V lost 2 bases to trimming and J lost 1 base, with 5 bases between them. The germline gives CDR1 LNHNV, CDR2 YYDKDF (reference sequence). The CDR3 loop spans 13 amino acids. In DNA, the CDR3 is TGTGCCACCAGCAGATCCGAGAACACTGAAGCTTTCTTT. It encodes CATSRSENTEAFF.

J is TRBJ2-7 and V is TRBV6-5; D is unresolved. The V end lost 0 bases, the J end lost 0 bases, and 6 bases lay between the germline ends. CDR3 length equals 14 residues. Germline lookup yields CDR1 MNHEY and CDR2 SVGAGI. This CDR3 reads CASSYSSGSYEQYF. The CDR3 nucleotides are TGTGCCAGCAGTTACTCATCTGGCTCCTACGAGCAGTACTTC.

V and J are TRBV6-4 and TRBJ2-2; D possibly corresponds to TRBD2 (5 bases). Germline CDR1 MRHNA, CDR2 SNTAGT. The CDR3 totals 14 residues. The V and J ends lost 5 bases and 1 base respectively, with 8 bases between them. The CDR3 sequence: CASSFSENTGELFF. The DNA for the CDR3 is TGTGCCAGCAGTTTTAGCGAGAACACCGGGGAGCTGTTTTTT.

This sequence joins TRBV27 and TRBJ2-1; D remains ambiguous. In germline, CDR1 is MNHEY, CDR2 SMNVEV (reference sequence). V lost 2 bases and J 9 bases, leaving 11 bases between the germline ends. CDR3 length: 13 amino acids. For the CDR3, the DNA is TGTGCCAGCAGTTTAGCGTCTTCTGGTGAGCAGTTCTTC. It codes for CASSLASSGEQFF.

The chain uses TRBV6-6 and TRBJ1-3; 8 nucleotides line up with TRBD1. V trimming: 6 bases; J trimming: 3 bases; junction bases outside the gene matches: 4. The CDR3 is made up of 14 amino acids. CDR1 is MNHNY and CDR2 is SVGAGI in the germline V gene (reference sequence). CDR3 sequence reads: CASSPGTGGNTIYF. The CDR3 bases are TGTGCCAGCAGCCCCGGGACAGGTGGAAACACCATATATTTT.

This chain joins TRBV9 and TRBJ2-1; 9 bases line up with TRBD2. The CDR3 has 16 residues. Germline lookup yields CDR1 SGDLS and CDR2 YYNGEE. V trimming: 3 bases; J trimming: 6 bases; junction bases outside the gene matches: 10. CDR3 sequence: CASSASGGGAFNEQFF. The CDR3 region has the DNA TGTGCCAGCAGCGCCTCGGGCGGGGGGGCATTCAATGAGCAGTTCTTC.

The V and J genes are TRBV7-2 and TRBJ1-2; D is unclear. Germline loops: CDR1 SGHTA, CDR2 FQGNSA. The CDR3 is 12 amino acids. V was trimmed by 5 bases and J by 2 bases, leaving 6 bases between them. Written as DNA, the CDR3 is TGTGCCAGCAGCGCAGTGAACTATGGCTACACCTTC. It codes for CASSAVNYGYTF.

The chain combines TRBV7-3 with TRBJ2-3; possible D gene TRBD1, 5 bases. Trimming took off 1 base at V and 1 base at J, with 15 bases between the two ends. The V gene's germline CDR1 is SGHTA and CDR2 FQGTGA. The CDR3 length is 17 residues. CDR3: CASSLNPNRQGTDTQYF. The CDR3 region has the DNA TGTGCCAGCAGCTTAAACCCGAACAGGCAGGGCACAGATACGCAGTATTTT.

CDR3 sequence reads: CAMGQGAKYNEQFF. The CDR3 DNA reads TGTGCCATGGGACAGGGGGCTAAATACAATGAGCAGTTCTTC. This chain joins TRBV10-3 and TRBJ2-1; 12 bases are a match to TRBD1. Germline V CDR1 and CDR2: ENHRY, SYGVKD. V lost 9 bases, J lost 4 bases, and 4 bases stayed unmatched. The CDR3 loop spans 14 amino acids.